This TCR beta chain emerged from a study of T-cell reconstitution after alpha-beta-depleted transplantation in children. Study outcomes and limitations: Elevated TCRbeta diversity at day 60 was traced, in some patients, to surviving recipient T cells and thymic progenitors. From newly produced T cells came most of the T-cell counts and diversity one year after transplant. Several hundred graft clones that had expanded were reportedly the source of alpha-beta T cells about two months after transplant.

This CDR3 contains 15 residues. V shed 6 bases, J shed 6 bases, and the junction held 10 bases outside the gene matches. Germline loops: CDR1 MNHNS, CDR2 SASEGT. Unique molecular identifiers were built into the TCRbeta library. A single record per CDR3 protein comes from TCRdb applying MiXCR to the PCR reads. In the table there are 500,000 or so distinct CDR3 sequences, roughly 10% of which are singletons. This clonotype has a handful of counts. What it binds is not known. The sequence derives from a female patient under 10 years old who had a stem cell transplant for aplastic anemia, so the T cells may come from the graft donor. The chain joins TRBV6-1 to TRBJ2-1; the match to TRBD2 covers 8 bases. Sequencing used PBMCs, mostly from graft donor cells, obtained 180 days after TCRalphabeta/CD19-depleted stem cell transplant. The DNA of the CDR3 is TGTGCCAGCAGCCATATAGCGGGATCCGGCAATGAGCAGTTCTTC. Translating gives CASSHIAGSGNEQFF.